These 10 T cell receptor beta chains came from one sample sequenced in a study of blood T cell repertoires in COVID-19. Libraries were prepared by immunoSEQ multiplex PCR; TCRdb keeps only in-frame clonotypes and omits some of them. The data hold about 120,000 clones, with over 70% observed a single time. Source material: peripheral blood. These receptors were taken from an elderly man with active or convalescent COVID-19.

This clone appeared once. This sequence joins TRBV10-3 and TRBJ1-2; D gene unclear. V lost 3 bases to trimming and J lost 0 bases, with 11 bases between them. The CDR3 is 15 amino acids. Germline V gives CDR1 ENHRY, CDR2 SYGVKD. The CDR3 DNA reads TGTGCCATCAGTGAATATGGCAGTCCTAACTATGGCTACACCTTC. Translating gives CAISEYGSPNYGYTF.

This chain's CDR3 is CASGDTGSGANVLTF. The DNA of the CDR3 is TGTGCTAGTGGGGACACAGGCTCTGGGGCCAACGTCCTGACTTTC. The V call is TRBV12-5, the J call TRBJ2-6; possible D gene TRBD1, 5 bases. Germline values: CDR1 LGHNT, CDR2 FRNRAP. Deletions cut 6 bases from V and 0 bases from J, with 9 bases between. The CDR3 contains 15 residues.

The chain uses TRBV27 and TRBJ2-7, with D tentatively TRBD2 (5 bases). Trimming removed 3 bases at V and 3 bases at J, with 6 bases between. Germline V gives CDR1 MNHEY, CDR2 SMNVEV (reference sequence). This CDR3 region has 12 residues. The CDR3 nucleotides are TGTGCCAGCAGTTTCGGAGGCTACGAGCAGTACTTC. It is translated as CASSFGGYEQYF.

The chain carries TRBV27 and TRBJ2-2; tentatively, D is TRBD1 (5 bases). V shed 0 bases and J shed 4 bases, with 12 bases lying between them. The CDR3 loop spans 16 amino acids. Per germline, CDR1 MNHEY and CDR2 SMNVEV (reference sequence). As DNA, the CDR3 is TGTGCCAGCAGTTTATCGTCCAGGGTCGGCACCGGGGAGCTGTTTTTT. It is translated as CASSLSSRVGTGELFF.

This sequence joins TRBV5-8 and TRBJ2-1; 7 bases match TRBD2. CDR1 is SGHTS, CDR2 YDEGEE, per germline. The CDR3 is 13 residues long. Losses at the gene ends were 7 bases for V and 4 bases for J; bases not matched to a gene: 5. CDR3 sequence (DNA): TGTGCCAGCTTTGGACTAGAATACAATGAGCAGTTCTTC. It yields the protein CASFGLEYNEQFF.

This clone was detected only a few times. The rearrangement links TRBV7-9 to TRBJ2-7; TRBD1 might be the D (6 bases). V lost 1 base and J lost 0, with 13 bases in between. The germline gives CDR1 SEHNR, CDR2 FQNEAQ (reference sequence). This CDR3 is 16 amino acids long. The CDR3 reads CASSLGQGTNSYEQYF. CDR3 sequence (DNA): TGTGCCAGCAGCTTAGGGCAAGGGACAAACTCCTACGAGCAGTACTTC.

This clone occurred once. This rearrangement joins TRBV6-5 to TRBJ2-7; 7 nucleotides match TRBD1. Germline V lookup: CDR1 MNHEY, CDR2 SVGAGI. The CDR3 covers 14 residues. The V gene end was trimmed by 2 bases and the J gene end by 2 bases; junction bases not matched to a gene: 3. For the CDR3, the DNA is TGTGCCAGCAGTTACGGACAGGCCGCCTACGAGCAGTACTTC. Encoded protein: CASSYGQAAYEQYF.

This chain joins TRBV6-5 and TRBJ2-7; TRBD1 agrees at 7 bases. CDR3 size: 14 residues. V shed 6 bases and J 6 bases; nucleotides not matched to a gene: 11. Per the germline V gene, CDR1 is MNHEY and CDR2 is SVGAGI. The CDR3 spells CASRAGGSYGEQYF. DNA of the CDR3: TGTGCCAGCAGAGCAGGGGGTTCCTATGGCGAGCAGTACTTC.

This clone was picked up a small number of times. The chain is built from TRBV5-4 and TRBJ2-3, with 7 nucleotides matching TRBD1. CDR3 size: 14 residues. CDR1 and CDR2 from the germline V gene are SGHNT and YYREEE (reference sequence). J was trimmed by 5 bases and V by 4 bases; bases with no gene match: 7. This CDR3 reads CASSPSGGKDTQYF. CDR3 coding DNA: TGTGCCAGCAGCCCGTCAGGGGGAAAAGATACGCAGTATTTT.

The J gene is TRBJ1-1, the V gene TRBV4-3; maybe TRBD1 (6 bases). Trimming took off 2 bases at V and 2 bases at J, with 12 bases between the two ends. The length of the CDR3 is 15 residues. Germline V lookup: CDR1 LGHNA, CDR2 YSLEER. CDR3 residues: CASSQSTTGNTEAFF. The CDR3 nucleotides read TGCGCCAGCAGCCAATCTACGACAGGAAACACTGAAGCTTTCTTT.